The 13 T cell receptor beta chains in this list originate from one sample, sequenced in a study of T-cell reconstitution after alpha-beta-depleted transplantation in children. Molecular barcoding with unique molecular identifiers was used for the TCRbeta library. TCRdb used MiXCR to reprocess the PCR reads, holding one entry per CDR3 protein. The repertoire holds hundreds of thousands of distinct CDR3 sequences, with about a tenth as singletons. This sample comprised PBMCs, obtained before TCRalphabeta/CD19-depleted stem cell transplant. The receptors were gathered from a child younger than two with acute myeloid leukemia, due to receive a stem cell transplant.

In this sample, this clonotype turned up a few times. J is TRBJ2-3 and V is TRBV6-2 or TRBV6-3; 9 positions match TRBD2. The CDR3 totals 13 residues. CDR1 is MNHEY, CDR2 SVGEGT, per germline. The trim removed 7 bases at V and 8 bases at J, leaving 7 bases unmatched. CDR3 loop: CASKGTSQATQYF. CDR3 sequence (DNA): TGTGCCAGCAAGGGGACTAGCCAAGCTACGCAGTATTTT.

This clonotype was picked up many times. The J gene is TRBJ1-5, the V gene TRBV5-1; D is ambiguous. The CDR3 covers 15 residues. V was cut by 0 bases and J by 1 base, with 8 bases left in between. From germline, CDR1 is SGHRS and CDR2 YFSETQ. The CDR3 nucleotides read TGCGCCAGCAGCTTGGACGGGGAAAGCAATCAGCCCCAGCATTTT. Translated, it gives CASSLDGESNQPQHF.

Turning to this clonotype: Being one base from a much bigger clone, this may be a read error. The chain links TRBV18 to TRBJ2-2; D is tentatively TRBD1 or TRBD2 (5 bases each). CDR1 KGHSH and CDR2 LQKENI come from the germline V gene. The CDR3 consists of 16 residues. Written as DNA, the CDR3 is TGTGCCAGCTCACCCCCCGGGACGGCCAGCACCGGGGAGCTGCTTTTT. Its protein product is CASSPPGTASTGELLF.

This clonotype was recorded many times. The gene calls are TRBV11-2 and TRBJ2-2; D is possibly TRBD1 or TRBD2 (6 bases each). Trimming shortened V by 5 bases and J by 1 base, and 14 bases separated the two germline ends. Germline V gives CDR1 SGHAT, CDR2 FQNNGV. This CDR3 contains 16 residues. The CDR3: CASSPRLGGNTGELFF. The CDR3, as DNA: TGTGCCAGCAGCCCGAGACTAGGGGGGAACACCGGGGAGCTGTTTTTT.

The rearrangement links TRBV20-1 to TRBJ2-5, with a possible D match to TRBD2 (7 bases). Trimming left V 6 bases short and J 2 bases short, with 13 bases between. Looked up from germline, CDR1 is DFQATT and CDR2 is SNEGSKA (reference sequence). The CDR3 totals 13 residues. The CDR3 DNA is TGCAGTGCAGGACTAGGGGGGCAAGAGACCCAGTACTTC. Amino acids: CSAGLGGQETQYF.

This clonotype was observed once. A junction boundary mismatches the germline segment, possibly from a read error. The genes are TRBV5-1 and TRBJ1-1; perhaps TRBD1 as D (5 bases). The CDR3 runs to 14 residues. Germline CDR1 reads SGHRS; CDR2 reads YFSETQ. The CDR3 spells CASSLARQNIEAFF. The DNA for the CDR3 is TGCGCCAGCAGCTTGGCCCGACAGAACATTGAAGCTTTCTTT.

Ten or more counts support this clonotype. The chain has TRBV5-5 and TRBJ2-1, with TRBD2 matching 7 bases. The germline V gene encodes CDR1 SGHKS and CDR2 YYEKEE (reference sequence). This CDR3 spans 17 amino acids. Losses at the gene ends were 4 bases for V and 0 bases for J; bases not matched to a gene: 10. The CDR3 region is CASSHDSERGSYNEQFF. The CDR3 region has the DNA TGTGCCAGCAGCCATGACAGCGAGCGGGGCTCCTACAATGAGCAGTTCTTC.

This clonotype has ten or more counts. This chain uses TRBV20-1 with TRBJ2-5; no clear D. CDR1 is DFQATT and CDR2 is SNEGSKA in the germline V gene (reference sequence). This CDR3 has 13 amino acids. V lost 2 bases and J 4 bases, leaving 11 bases between the germline ends. CDR3 sequence: CSARRAGRETQYF. CDR3 DNA: TGCAGTGCTAGACGGGCAGGTCGAGAGACCCAGTACTTC.

CDR3 sequence reads: CASSFRTATGGYNEQFF. The CDR3 coding sequence is TGTGCCAGCAGCTTCCGGACAGCCACCGGCGGATACAATGAGCAGTTCTTC. The chain recombines TRBV7-2 with TRBJ2-1, with D possibly TRBD1 on 6 matching bases. The ends were cut back, 3 bases at V and 4 bases at J, with 19 bases in the middle. The CDR3 spans 17 residues. The germline V gene encodes CDR1 SGHTA and CDR2 FQGNSA.

The CDR3 reads CASSRTSGQETQYF. The CDR3 coding sequence is TGCGCCAGCAGCCGGACTAGCGGCCAAGAGACCCAGTACTTC. The chain couples TRBV10-2 to TRBJ2-5, with TRBD2 matching 10 bases. The CDR3 has 14 residues. Germline trimming cut 6 bases from V and 1 base from J; bases unmatched to any gene: 2. Germline V gene sequence: CDR1 WSHSY, CDR2 SAAADI.

This clonotype was detected ten times or more. The chain recombines TRBV7-9 with TRBJ2-1; 8 positions agree with TRBD2. Germline V gives CDR1 SEHNR, CDR2 FQNEAQ (reference sequence). J was trimmed by 7 bases and V by 7 bases; bases with no gene match: 24. The CDR3 spans 19 residues. The chain's CDR3 is CASNLEIPGLGLGTNEQFF. In nucleotides, the CDR3 is TGTGCCAGCAACCTAGAAATCCCGGGACTAGGTCTGGGCACAAATGAGCAGTTCTTC.

The V gene is TRBV4-2, the J gene TRBJ2-7, with 14 bases lining up with TRBD2. Trimming took 5 bases from V and 2 from J; bases not matched to a gene: 2. Germline V gives CDR1 LGHNA, CDR2 YNFKEQ. This CDR3 has 15 amino acids. CDR3 sequence (DNA): TGTGCCAGCAGCGCGACTAGCGGGGGGGCCTACGAGCAGTACTTC. It yields the protein CASSATSGGAYEQYF.

This clonotype was seen many times. The gene calls are TRBV20-1 and TRBJ2-3, with a tentative D call TRBD2 (5 bases). Trimming removed 1 base at V and 0 bases at J, with 14 bases between. The CDR3 is made up of 16 amino acids. Germline V gene data show CDR1 as DFQATT and CDR2 as SNEGSKA (reference sequence). CDR3 nucleotides: TGCAGTGCTAGAGGCGTTATAGGAGGTAGCACAGATACGCAGTATTTT. It encodes CSARGVIGGSTDTQYF.